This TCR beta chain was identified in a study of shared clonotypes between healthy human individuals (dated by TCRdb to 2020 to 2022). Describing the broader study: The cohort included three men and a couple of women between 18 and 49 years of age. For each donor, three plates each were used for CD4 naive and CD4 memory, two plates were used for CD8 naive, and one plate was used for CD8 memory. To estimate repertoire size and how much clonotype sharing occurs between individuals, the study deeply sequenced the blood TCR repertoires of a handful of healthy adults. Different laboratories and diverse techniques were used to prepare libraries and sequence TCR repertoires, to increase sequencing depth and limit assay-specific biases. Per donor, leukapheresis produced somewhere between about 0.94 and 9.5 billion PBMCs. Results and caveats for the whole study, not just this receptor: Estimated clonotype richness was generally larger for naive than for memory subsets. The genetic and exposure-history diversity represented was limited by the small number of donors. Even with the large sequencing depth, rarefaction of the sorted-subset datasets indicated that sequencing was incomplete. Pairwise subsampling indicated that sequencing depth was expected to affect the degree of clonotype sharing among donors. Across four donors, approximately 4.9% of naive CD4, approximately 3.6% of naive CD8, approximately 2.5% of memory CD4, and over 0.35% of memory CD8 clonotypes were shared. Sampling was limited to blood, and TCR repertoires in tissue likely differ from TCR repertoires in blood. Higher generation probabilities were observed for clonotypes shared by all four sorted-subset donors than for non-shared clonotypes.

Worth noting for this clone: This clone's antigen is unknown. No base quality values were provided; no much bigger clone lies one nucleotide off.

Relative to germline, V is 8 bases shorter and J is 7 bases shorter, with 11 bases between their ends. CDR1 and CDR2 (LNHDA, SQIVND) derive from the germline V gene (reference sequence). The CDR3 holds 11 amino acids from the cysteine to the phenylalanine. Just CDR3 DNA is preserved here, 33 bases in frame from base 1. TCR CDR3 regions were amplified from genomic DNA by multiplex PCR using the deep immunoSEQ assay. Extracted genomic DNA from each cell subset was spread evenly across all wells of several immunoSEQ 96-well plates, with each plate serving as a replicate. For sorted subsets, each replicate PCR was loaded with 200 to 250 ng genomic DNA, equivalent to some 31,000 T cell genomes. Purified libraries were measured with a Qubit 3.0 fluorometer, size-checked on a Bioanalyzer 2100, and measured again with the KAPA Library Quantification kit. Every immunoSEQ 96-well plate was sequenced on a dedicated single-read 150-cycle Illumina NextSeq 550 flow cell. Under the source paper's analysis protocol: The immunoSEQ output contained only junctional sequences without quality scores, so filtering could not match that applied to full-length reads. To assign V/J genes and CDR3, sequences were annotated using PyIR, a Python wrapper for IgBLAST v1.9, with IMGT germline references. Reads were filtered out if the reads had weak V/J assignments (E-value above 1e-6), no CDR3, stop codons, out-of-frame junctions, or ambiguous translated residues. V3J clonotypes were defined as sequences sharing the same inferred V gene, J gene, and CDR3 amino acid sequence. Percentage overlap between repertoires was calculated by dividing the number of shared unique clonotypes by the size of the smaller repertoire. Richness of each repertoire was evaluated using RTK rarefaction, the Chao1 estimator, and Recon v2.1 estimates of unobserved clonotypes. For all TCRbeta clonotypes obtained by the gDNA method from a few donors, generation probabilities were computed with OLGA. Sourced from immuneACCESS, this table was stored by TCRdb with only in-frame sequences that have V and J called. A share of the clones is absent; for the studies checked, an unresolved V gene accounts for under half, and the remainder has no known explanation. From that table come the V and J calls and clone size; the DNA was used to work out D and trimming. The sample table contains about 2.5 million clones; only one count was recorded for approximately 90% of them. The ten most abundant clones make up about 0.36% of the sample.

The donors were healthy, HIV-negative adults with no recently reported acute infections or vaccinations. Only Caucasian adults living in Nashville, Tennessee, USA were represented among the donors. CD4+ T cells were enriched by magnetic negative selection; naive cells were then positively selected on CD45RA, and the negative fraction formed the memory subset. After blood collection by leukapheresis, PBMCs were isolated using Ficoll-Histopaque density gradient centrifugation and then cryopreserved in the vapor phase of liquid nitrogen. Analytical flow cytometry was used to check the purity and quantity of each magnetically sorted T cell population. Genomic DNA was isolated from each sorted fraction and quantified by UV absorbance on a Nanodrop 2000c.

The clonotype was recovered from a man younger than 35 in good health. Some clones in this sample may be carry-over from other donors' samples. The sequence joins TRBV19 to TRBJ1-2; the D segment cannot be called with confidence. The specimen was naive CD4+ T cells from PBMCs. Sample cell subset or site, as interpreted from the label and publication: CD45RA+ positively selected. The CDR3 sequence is CASREMSGYTF. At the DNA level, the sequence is TGTGCCAGTCGGGAGATGAGTGGCTACACCTTC.